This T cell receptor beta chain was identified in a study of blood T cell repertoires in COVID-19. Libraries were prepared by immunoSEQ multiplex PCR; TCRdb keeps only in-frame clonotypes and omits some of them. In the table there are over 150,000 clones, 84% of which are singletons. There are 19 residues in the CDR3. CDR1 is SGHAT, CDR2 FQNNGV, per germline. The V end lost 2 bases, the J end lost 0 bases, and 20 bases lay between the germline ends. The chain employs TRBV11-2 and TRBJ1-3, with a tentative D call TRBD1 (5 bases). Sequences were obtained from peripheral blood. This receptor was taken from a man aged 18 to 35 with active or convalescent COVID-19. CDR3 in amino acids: CASSLRTPSDSSSGNTIYF. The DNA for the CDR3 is TGTGCCAGCAGCTTAAGGACCCCCTCTGACAGTAGCTCTGGAAACACCATATATTTT. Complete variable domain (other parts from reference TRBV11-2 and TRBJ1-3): EAGVAQSPRYKIIEKRQSVAFWCNPISGHATLYWYQQILGQGPKLLIQFQNNGVVDDSQLPKDRFSAERLKGVDSTLKIQPAKLEDSAVYLCASSLRTPSDSSSGNTIYFGEGSWLTVV.